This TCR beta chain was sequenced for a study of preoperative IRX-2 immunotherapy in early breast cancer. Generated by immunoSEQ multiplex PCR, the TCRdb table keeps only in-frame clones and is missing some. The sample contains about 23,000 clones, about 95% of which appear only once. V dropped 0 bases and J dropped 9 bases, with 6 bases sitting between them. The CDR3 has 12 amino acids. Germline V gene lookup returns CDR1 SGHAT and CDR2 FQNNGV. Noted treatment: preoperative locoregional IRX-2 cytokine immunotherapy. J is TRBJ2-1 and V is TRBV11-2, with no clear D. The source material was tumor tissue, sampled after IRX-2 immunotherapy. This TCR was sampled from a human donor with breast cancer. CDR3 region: CASSLEEIEQFF. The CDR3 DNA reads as TGTGCCAGCAGCTTAGAAGAGATTGAGCAGTTCTTC. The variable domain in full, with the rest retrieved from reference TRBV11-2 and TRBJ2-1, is EAGVAQSPRYKIIEKRQSVAFWCNPISGHATLYWYQQILGQGPKLLIQFQNNGVVDDSQLPKDRFSAERLKGVDSTLKIQPAKLEDSAVYLCASSLEEIEQFFGPGTRLTVL.